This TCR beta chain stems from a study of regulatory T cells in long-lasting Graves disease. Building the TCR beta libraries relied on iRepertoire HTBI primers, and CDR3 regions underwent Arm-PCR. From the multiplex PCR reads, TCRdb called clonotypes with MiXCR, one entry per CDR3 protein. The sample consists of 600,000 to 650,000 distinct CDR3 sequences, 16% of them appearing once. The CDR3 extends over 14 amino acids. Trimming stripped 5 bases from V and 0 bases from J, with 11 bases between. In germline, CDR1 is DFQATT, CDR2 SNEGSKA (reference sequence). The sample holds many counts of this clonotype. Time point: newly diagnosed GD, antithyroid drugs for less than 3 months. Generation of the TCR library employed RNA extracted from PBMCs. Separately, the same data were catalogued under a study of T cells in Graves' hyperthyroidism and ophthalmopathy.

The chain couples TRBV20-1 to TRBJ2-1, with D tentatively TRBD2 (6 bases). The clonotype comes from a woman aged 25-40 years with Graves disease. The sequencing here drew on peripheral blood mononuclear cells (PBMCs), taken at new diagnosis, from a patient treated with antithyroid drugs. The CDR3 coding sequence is TGCAGTGCTGGAGGGACGGACTCCTACAATGAGCAGTTCTTC. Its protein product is CSAGGTDSYNEQFF.